This T cell receptor beta chain was captured in a study of PD-L1 blockade in urothelial cancer. Study in general: Patients' prior chemotherapy regimens numbered 0 to 3.

Assay: immunoSEQ multiplex PCR; the TCRdb copy retains only in-frame clones and omits some. The data show some 31,000 clones, around 84% seen once. CDR3 length equals 17 residues. The V gene's germline CDR1 is LGHNA and CDR2 YSLEER. The J segment lost 6 bases and the V segment lost 4 bases, leaving 18 bases of the junction unmatched. The time point denotes: peripheral blood 6 weeks after treatment start. Locally advanced or metastatic urothelial carcinoma was diagnosed in the patients. This clone occurred once. This sequence joins TRBV4-3 and TRBJ2-7, with TRBD2 identical over 7 bases. Sample: PBMCs, taken around atezolizumab (anti-PD-L1) treatment. The source is a man aged 70-80 years with urothelial cancer. The CDR3 coding sequence is TGCGCCAGCAGCCTACTTCCCCAGCGGGGTCCCTCGGGCGAGCAGTACTTC. Its protein product is CASSLLPQRGPSGEQYF.